This T cell receptor (beta chain) was recorded in a study of CD8 T cell repertoires and HIV-1 epitope variants. Produced via immunoSEQ multiplex PCR; TCRdb's table is partial and in-frame only. This sample has some 5,100 clones; less than 75% occur once, and the top ten carry about 46%. With 4 bases removed from V and 0 bases from J, the gap between germline ends came to 9 bases. The CDR3 extends over 14 amino acids. Germline CDR1 KGHSY, CDR2 FQNENV. This clone has more than one count but fewer than ten. The antigen is unknown. The sequenced sample consisted of cultured CD8+ T cells derived from PBMCs. This chain joins TRBV16 and TRBJ1-1, with D unclear. This TCR derives from a male donor with HIV. The CDR3 DNA follows: TGTGCCAGCAGCCTAAATACTTTGAACACTGAAGCTTTCTTT. Translating gives CASSLNTLNTEAFF.